The clone carrying this TCR beta chain was counted many times. Germline loops: CDR1 SGHRS, CDR2 YFSETQ. This CDR3 is built from 14 residues. The V end was cut by 6 bases, the J end by 1 base, with 13 bases between. The data originate from a study of human T cells and chemical hapten exposure. Stated time point: patch test 2, 6 weeks after DPC sensitization. Regarding treatment: therapeutic diphenylcyclopropenone sensitization with weekly scalp DPC. A single record per CDR3 protein comes from TCRdb applying MiXCR to the RACE reads. The repertoire holds about 80,000 distinct CDR3 sequences, roughly 10% seen once, with approximately 2.3% in the top ten.

The sequence derives from a woman aged 30 to 39 with alopecia areata. Some clones in this sample may be carry-over from other donors' samples. This material consisted of whole blood, taken in connection with sensitization to the hapten diphenylcyclopropenone (DPC). The rearrangement joins TRBV5-1 to TRBJ2-5; the D gene is possibly TRBD1 (5 bases). The CDR3, as DNA: TGCGCCAGCACGAATTCTCAGGGCCAAGAGACCCAGTACTTC. Protein sequence: CASTNSQGQETQYF.